This T cell receptor beta chain was identified in a study of regulatory T cells in long-lasting Graves disease. Study background: Persistence in Graves' disease required over 5 years of antithyroid drugs plus positive TSH receptor antibodies. General study findings and limits: Preferential use of TRBV28, TRBJ1-2 and TRBJ2-5 was seen in persistent disease. Reduced TCR diversity was observed in persistent Graves' patients versus newly diagnosed patients.

Building the TCR beta libraries relied on iRepertoire HTBI primers, and CDR3 regions underwent Arm-PCR. Methods used by the authors: Spanning all samples, the identified segments comprised 60 to 80 TRBV and more than 11 TRBJ. TCRdb passed the multiplex PCR reads through MiXCR, listing each CDR3 protein once. The V and J calls shown here were made by TCRdb, not taken from the authors' results. The table has approximately 350,000 distinct CDR3 sequences, roughly 23% seen once. V dropped 6 bases and J dropped 6 bases, with 12 bases sitting between them. The germline V gene has CDR1 MNHNS and CDR2 SASEGT. The CDR3 runs 13 residues. This clonotype was seen more than once but under ten times. Its target is unknown. The time point is: persistent/refractory GD, antithyroid drugs over 5 years with positive TRAb. RNA from PBMCs was the source of the TCR library.

J is TRBJ1-5 and V is TRBV6-1; no clear D gene. The source is a middle-aged woman with Graves disease. This specimen was peripheral blood mononuclear cells (PBMCs), taken when the disease was refractory, from a patient treated with antithyroid drugs. The CDR3 region has the DNA TGTGCCAGCAGCCAGTACAAGGGTCAGCCCCAGCATTTT. Translation gives CASSQYKGQPQHF.